The clone carrying this T cell receptor beta chain was seen many times. Its antigen is unknown. This specimen belongs to a study of identical twins. Overall study findings and caveats: The presence of invariant MAIT and iNKT cells could partly confound analyses of zero-insertion sequences. The abundant beta clonotypes from cord blood had fewer insertions, and memory repertoires had none of this.

A universal primer site arose from template switching, and cDNA bore unique molecular identifiers. TCRdb analysed the 5' RACE reads with MiXCR anew, one entry per CDR3 protein. The table lists around 95,000 distinct CDR3 sequences, about 6.1% of them singletons. Germline V gene data show CDR1 as LGHNA and CDR2 as YNFKEQ. CDR3 length: 17 residues. The V segment lost 3 bases and the J segment 2 bases; nucleotides outside the gene matches: 10. Every one of the donors was a healthy Caucasian. The V and J genes are TRBV4-2 and TRBJ1-5, with 7 bases fitting TRBD1. This receptor was taken from a woman between 50 and 59 years old in good health. The sequenced material came from memory T cells sorted from blood. CDR3 coding DNA: TGTGCCAGCAGCCAGCACAGGGGATCTCTGGGCAATCAGCCCCAGCATTTT. As protein: CASSQHRGSLGNQPQHF.